Listed here are 25 T cell receptor beta chains from one sample, sequenced in a study of T cells in Graves' hyperthyroidism and ophthalmopathy (dated by TCRdb to the late 2010s). Libraries were prepared through multiplex PCR. Sequencing used an Illumina HiSeq 2000. The TCR beta CDR3 regions were amplified from the RNA transcripts. The TCR CDR3 was subjected to a first round of RT-PCR using the HTBI primer set and the Qiagen OneStep RT-PCR kit. The public sequencing data were trimmed at Q25 with fastp and processed into clonotypes with MiXCR by TCRdb, which kept only in-frame beta chains. Every entry covers one CDR3 protein and lists the most common genes and DNA from its rows. This sample gives 340,000 or so distinct CDR3 sequences in total; 15% to 20% of them show up just once. In total, the top ten clones hold around 34% of the sample. Sequenced: blood. The source of these receptors is a man aged 25 to 40 with Graves' hyperthyroidism.

In this sample, this clonotype turned up many times. The chain recombines TRBV2 with TRBJ2-1, with 15 bases lining up with TRBD2. CDR1 and CDR2 from the germline V gene are SNHLY and FYNNEI. The CDR3 runs 15 residues. V lost 8 bases and J lost 7; bases outside the gene matches: 6. The CDR3 here is CASLLGTSGRNEQFF. For the CDR3, the DNA is TGTGCCAGCCTCCTTGGGACTAGCGGGAGGAATGAGCAGTTCTTC.

This clonotype occurred many times. The gene calls are TRBV10-2 and TRBJ2-3, with TRBD2 matching over 7 bases. The V gene's germline CDR1 is WSHSY and CDR2 SAAADI. The CDR3 loop spans 16 amino acids. The junction had 11 bases not matched to a gene; V was cut back by 2 bases and J by 6 bases. This chain's CDR3 is CASSELTSEPHDTQYF. Here the CDR3 DNA reads TGCGCCAGCAGTGAGCTAACTAGCGAGCCTCACGATACGCAGTATTTT.

The chain uses TRBV7-9 and TRBJ2-1; weak D call: TRBD2 (6 bases). CDR1 is SEHNR, CDR2 FQNEAQ, per germline (reference sequence). Trimming cost V 5 bases and J 10 bases, with 12 bases left between them. CDR3 length: 12 amino acids. CDR3 region: CASSPTSLEQFF. In DNA form, the CDR3 reads TGTGCCAGCAGCCCTACTAGCCTGGAGCAGTTCTTC. Together with reference TRBV7-9 and TRBJ2-1, the CDR3 gives the full variable domain: DTGVSQNPRHKITKRGQNVTFRCDPISEHNRLYWYRQTLGQGPEFLTYFQNEAQLEKSRLLSDRFSAERPKGSFSTLEIQRTEQGDSAMYLCASSPTSLEQFFGPGTRLTVL.

The chain has TRBV5-6 and TRBJ2-2; D is tentatively TRBD1 or TRBD2 (5 bases each). The V gene's germline CDR1 is SGHDT and CDR2 YYEEEE. CDR3 length: 15 amino acids. V was shortened by 4 bases and J by 2 bases, with 12 bases between the two germline ends. CDR3 in DNA: TGTGCCAGCAGCATAAGGGACCTTAACACCGGGGAGCTGTTTTTT. Protein sequence: CASSIRDLNTGELFF. Based on the CDR3 plus reference TRBV5-6 and TRBJ2-2, the full variable domain is DAGVTQSPTHLIKTRGQQVTLRCSPKSGHDTVSWYQQALGQGPQFIFQYYEEEERQRGNFPDRFSGHQFPNYSSELNVNALLLGDSALYLCASSIRDLNTGELFFGEGSRLTVL.

The rearrangement uses TRBV5-1 and TRBJ2-3; 7 positions match TRBD1. Germline CDR1 is SGHRS and CDR2 is YFSETQ. The CDR3 totals 15 residues. The junction had 5 bases not matched to a gene; V was cut back by 2 bases and J by 2 bases. CDR3 amino acids: CASSLTGQSTDTQYF. The CDR3 region has the DNA TGCGCCAGCAGCTTAACGGGACAGTCCACAGATACGCAGTATTTT.

This clonotype came up many times. The rearrangement links TRBV5-1 to TRBJ2-2, with unresolved D. Germline CDR1 and CDR2: SGHRS and YFSETQ. The CDR3 consists of 13 residues. Trimming took off 1 base at V and 7 bases at J, with 8 bases between the two ends. CDR3: CASSLPLSGELFF. The CDR3 DNA is TGCGCCAGCAGCTTGCCGCTGAGCGGGGAGCTGTTTTTT. The full variable domain, its missing parts supplied by reference TRBV5-1 and TRBJ2-2, is KAGVTQTPRYLIKTRGQQVTLSCSPISGHRSVSWYQQTPGQGLQFLFEYFSETQRNKGNFPGRFSGRQFSNSRSEMNVSTLELGDSALYLCASSLPLSGELFFGEGSRLTVL.

This clonotype was seen a handful of times. This chain connects TRBV5-1 to TRBJ2-2; D is unresolved. CDR3 length: 16 residues. The ends were cut back, 4 bases at V and 0 bases at J, with 13 bases in the middle. In germline, CDR1 is SGHRS, CDR2 YFSETQ. As DNA, the CDR3 is TGCGCCAGCAGCACCGACGATCCGACGAACACCGGGGAGCTGTTTTTT. Its protein product is CASSTDDPTNTGELFF.

This clonotype showed up many times. Written as DNA, the CDR3 is TGCAGCGCGACGGAACAGTTGAACACTGAAGCTTTCTTT. It translates to CSATEQLNTEAFF. The genes are TRBV29-1 and TRBJ1-1, with D unclear. Trimming stripped 7 bases from V and 0 bases from J, with 12 bases between. The CDR3 is made up of 13 amino acids. CDR1 SQVTM and CDR2 ANQGSEA come from the germline V gene.

This clonotype was picked up many times. The chain carries TRBV20-1 and TRBJ1-1, with D possibly being TRBD1 (5 bases). The CDR3 covers 12 residues. The ends were cut back, 6 bases at V and 0 bases at J, with 8 bases in the middle. Germline CDR1 and CDR2: DFQATT and SNEGSKA (reference sequence). CDR3 sequence (DNA): TGCAGTGCCCCGACAGTGAACACTGAAGCTTTCTTT. It translates to CSAPTVNTEAFF.

This clonotype turned up a few times. The gene calls are TRBV7-2 and TRBJ1-5, with unresolved D. The CDR3 spans 14 residues. The germline V and J ends were trimmed by 6 bases and 5 bases, with 14 bases remaining between them. CDR1 SGHTA and CDR2 FQGNSA come from the germline V gene. CDR3 in DNA: TGTGCCAGCAGTTTAACCCCCATATATCAGCCCCAGCATTTT. Translation: CASSLTPIYQPQHF.

This clonotype has a count of ten or more. The rearrangement joins TRBV10-3 to TRBJ1-2; 9 bases agree with TRBD1. CDR3 length equals 13 residues. V shed 8 bases, J shed 6 bases, and the junction held 7 bases outside the gene matches. Looked up from germline, CDR1 is ENHRY and CDR2 is SYGVKD. CDR3 residues: CAIRYRQGDGYTF. Written as DNA, the CDR3 is TGTGCCATCCGGTATCGACAGGGGGATGGCTACACCTTC.

The chain recombines TRBV28 with TRBJ2-7, with D possibly TRBD2 on 6 matching bases. The CDR3 consists of 14 residues. Germline CDR1 is MDHEN and CDR2 is SYDVKM. The V gene lost 4 bases and the J gene lost 1 base, with 11 bases spanning the gap. The CDR3 protein is CASSSQAGSYEQYF. CDR3 sequence (DNA): TGTGCCAGCAGTTCTCAAGCGGGTTCCTACGAGCAGTACTTC.

This clonotype has only a few counts. The V gene is TRBV20-1, the J gene TRBJ2-1; 12 nucleotides match TRBD2. V gave up 6 bases and J gave up 9 bases; unmatched junction bases: 12. The germline gives CDR1 DFQATT, CDR2 SNEGSKA (reference sequence). This CDR3 region has 15 residues. Here the CDR3 reads CSASTSGSSGGEQFF. In nucleotides, the CDR3 is TGCAGTGCCTCGACTAGCGGGAGTAGTGGCGGTGAGCAGTTCTTC.

At least ten counts were recorded for this clonotype. J is TRBJ2-7 and V is TRBV11-2; D possibly matches TRBD1 or TRBD2 (6 bases each). Trimming pared 8 bases from V and 5 bases from J, leaving 19 bases between. Per germline, CDR1 SGHAT and CDR2 FQNNGV. CDR3 length equals 14 residues. The CDR3 nucleotides are TGTGCCAGCTCCTCGGGTAAACGGGGGCACGAGCAGTACTTC. Translating gives CASSSGKRGHEQYF.

The rearrangement joins TRBV14 to TRBJ1-4; D is possibly TRBD1 (6 bases). This CDR3 is built from 15 residues. Germline CDR1 and CDR2: SGHDN and FVKESK. Trimming took off 4 bases at V and 8 bases at J, with 17 bases between the two ends. Here the CDR3 reads CASSLLRGLMEKLFF. The DNA of the CDR3 is TGTGCCAGCAGCCTCCTCAGGGGTCTAATGGAAAAACTGTTTTTT.

V is TRBV6-1 and J is TRBJ2-3; D may be TRBD1 or TRBD2 (5 bases each). CDR3 length: 13 residues. Germline assignment: CDR1 MNHNS and CDR2 SASEGT. Trimming stripped 4 bases from V and 5 bases from J, with 10 bases between. CDR3 protein: CASSGGKGDTQYF. Written as DNA, the CDR3 is TGTGCCAGCAGTGGGGGGAAGGGAGATACGCAGTATTTT.

This clonotype came up a few times. The V and J genes are TRBV19 and TRBJ2-5; TRBD2 matches at 11 bases. The length of the CDR3 is 15 residues. Germline CDR1 and CDR2: LNHDA and SQIVND (reference sequence). The trim removed 8 bases at V and 2 bases at J, leaving 7 bases unmatched. The CDR3 spells CASGLAGGTQETQYF. For the CDR3, the DNA is TGTGCCAGTGGATTAGCGGGAGGGACTCAAGAGACCCAGTACTTC.

This clonotype was counted only a few times. The rearrangement joins TRBV19 to TRBJ2-3, with D possibly called TRBD1 or TRBD2 (5 bases each). The germline V gene has CDR1 LNHDA and CDR2 SQIVND (reference sequence). The CDR3 loop spans 15 amino acids. Trimming took 5 bases from V and 2 from J, leaving 14 bases between them. In DNA form, the CDR3 reads TGTGCCAGTAGTCCCGGGACGTTTTTCACAGATACGCAGTATTTT. This gives the protein CASSPGTFFTDTQYF.

This clonotype occurred many times. The chain combines TRBV12-3 or TRBV12-4 with TRBJ2-7; 7 bases agree with TRBD1. This CDR3 is built from 12 residues. The V segment lost 9 bases and the J segment 2 bases; nucleotides outside the gene matches: 4. CDR3 loop: CASSTGTYEQYF. The CDR3 DNA follows: TGTGCCAGTTCGACAGGGACCTACGAGCAGTACTTC.

This clonotype was counted a few times. The V call is TRBV7-9, the J call TRBJ2-7; TRBD2 aligns across 8 bases. Trimming at V came to 1 base and at J to 1 base, leaving 6 bases not matched to a gene. Germline-derived CDR1 and CDR2 are SEHNR and FQNEAQ (reference sequence). This CDR3 contains 16 residues. The CDR3 here is CASSLDHPGGSYEQYF. CDR3 DNA sequence: TGTGCCAGCAGCTTAGATCACCCGGGAGGGTCCTACGAGCAGTACTTC.

The rearrangement uses TRBV20-1 and TRBJ2-7, with D possibly being TRBD2 (6 bases). Trimming removed 3 bases from V and 4 bases from J, with 10 bases in between. The CDR3 contains 12 residues. Germline V gene sequence: CDR1 DFQATT, CDR2 SNEGSKA (reference sequence). In DNA form, the CDR3 reads TGCAGTGCTAGGTCGGAGGGATACGAGCAGTACTTC. Translating gives CSARSEGYEQYF.

The chain uses TRBV29-1 and TRBJ2-1; 10 bases are a match to TRBD2. Germline assignment: CDR1 SQVTM and CDR2 ANQGSEA. Germline trimming cut 0 bases from V and 12 bases from J; bases unmatched to any gene: 5. There are 13 residues in the CDR3. For the CDR3, the DNA is TGCAGCGTTGAAGACCTAGCGGGAGCCGGGCAGTTCTTC. It is translated as CSVEDLAGAGQFF.

This clonotype was recorded a few times. The rearrangement joins TRBV10-3 to TRBJ2-1; no firm D call. CDR3 length: 11 amino acids. Per the germline V gene, CDR1 is ENHRY and CDR2 is SYGVKD. Trimming took 10 bases from V and 9 from J, leaving 13 bases between them. The CDR3 DNA is TGTGCCACCCGATTGCAGGCTGAGCAGTTCTTC. It is translated as CATRLQAEQFF.

This clonotype has a count of ten or more. The chain uses TRBV29-1 and TRBJ2-1, with D maybe TRBD2 (6 bases). Germline V CDR1 and CDR2: SQVTM, ANQGSEA. Trimming took 5 bases from V and 0 from J, leaving 14 bases between them. CDR3 length equals 15 residues. As DNA, the CDR3 is TGCAGCGTTCTAAGGGTGGGGGGCTCCTACAATGAGCAGTTCTTC. It specifies CSVLRVGGSYNEQFF.

This clonotype has just a few counts. This rearrangement joins TRBV3-1 to TRBJ2-2; no firm D call. This CDR3 has 13 amino acids. CDR1 is LGHDT and CDR2 is YNNKEL in the germline V gene (reference sequence). The V end was cut by 2 bases, the J end by 8 bases, with 9 bases between. CDR3 in amino acids: CASSQYLGGELFF. The CDR3 coding sequence is TGTGCCAGCAGCCAATATCTAGGTGGGGAGCTGTTTTTT. The variable domain in full, completed from reference TRBV3-1 and TRBJ2-2, reads DTAVSQTPKYLVTQMGNDKSIKCEQNLGHDTMYWYKQDSKKFLKIMFSYNNKELIINETVPNRFSPKSPDKAHLNLHINSLELGDSAVYFCASSQYLGGELFFGEGSRLTVL.